Presented here are 4 T cell receptor beta chains from one specimen sequenced in a study of T cell responses to AZD1222 COVID-19 vaccine. Here immunoSEQ multiplex PCR was the method, and the copy in TCRdb shows in-frame clones only, minus some. The table records fewer than 200,000 clones, approximately 90% of them present only once. This material consisted of peripheral blood, taken 28 days after the second dose of the MenACWY control vaccine. The receptor set was obtained from an adult who received the MenACWY meningococcal vaccine as a control.

CDR3 residues: CASSFPVRAGGLDNEQFF. For the CDR3, the DNA is TGTGCCAGCAGTTTCCCCGTACGGGCGGGAGGGCTCGACAATGAGCAGTTCTTC. J is TRBJ2-1 and V is TRBV28; 9 nucleotides agree with TRBD2. The CDR3 loop spans 18 amino acids. Trimming removed 3 bases from V and 5 bases from J; junction bases left unmatched: 14. Germline loops: CDR1 MDHEN, CDR2 SYDVKM.

The chain links TRBV7-9 to TRBJ2-7, with D tentatively TRBD2 (6 bases). The V end was cut by 1 base, the J end by 7 bases, with 14 bases between. This CDR3 spans 14 amino acids. Germline V gene data show CDR1 as SEHNR and CDR2 as FQNEAQ (reference sequence). The CDR3 DNA reads as TGTGCCAGCAGCTTAGTGGGGGACTGGGGAGAGCAGTACTTC. This sequence encodes CASSLVGDWGEQYF.

The table lists this clone with a few counts. The CDR3 DNA follows: TGTGCCAGCAGTTTAGCAAATGATTACAGGGGGCCAACTGAAGCTTTCTTT. Its protein is CASSLANDYRGPTEAFF. V is TRBV28 and J is TRBJ1-1; 9 nucleotides agree with TRBD1. This CDR3 is 17 amino acids long. V shed 2 bases, J shed 5 bases, and the junction held 12 bases outside the gene matches. Germline V gives CDR1 MDHEN, CDR2 SYDVKM.

V usage is TRBV7-3 and J usage is TRBJ1-2; perhaps TRBD1 as D (6 bases). Germline V gene data show CDR1 as SGHTA and CDR2 as FQGTGA. This CDR3 has 13 residues. V lost 6 bases and J lost 7, with 15 bases in between. CDR3 residues: CASSMGGFSGYTF. The CDR3, as DNA: TGTGCCAGCAGTATGGGGGGCTTTAGTGGCTACACCTTC.